The 13 T cell receptor beta chains reported below all come from one sample, sequenced in a study of blood T cell repertoires in COVID-19 (TCRdb year 2020). The library was generated by the immunoSEQ multiplex PCR assay. Imported from immuneACCESS, the table was reduced by TCRdb to in-frame sequences with V and J called. These copies leave out some clones; in studies compared against another copy, an unresolved V gene accounts for under half, and the cause of the remainder is not known. A total of some 200,000 clones appear in this sample, about 87% of them only once. Just over 2.5% of the sample is taken by the ten largest. Sequenced material: PBMCs or T cells enriched from blood (not recorded which). These receptors were collected from a woman aged 25 to 39 who had recovered from COVID-19.

The chain couples TRBV11-3 to TRBJ2-2, with D tentatively TRBD1 (5 bases). Trimming stripped 5 bases from V and 6 bases from J, with 16 bases between. Germline V gives CDR1 SGHNT, CDR2 YENEEA. The CDR3 has 15 residues. CDR3 loop: CASSPRVGQAGELFF. CDR3 bases: TGTGCCAGCAGCCCCAGGGTAGGGCAGGCCGGGGAGCTGTTTTTT.

This CDR3 reads CASLLAGVLEQYF. DNA for the CDR3: TGTGCCAGCCTACTAGCGGGGGTTCTTGAGCAGTACTTC. The chain carries TRBV6-5 and TRBJ2-7, with 11 bases matching TRBD2. Germline V gene lookup returns CDR1 MNHEY and CDR2 SVGAGI. The V gene end was trimmed by 8 bases and the J gene end by 7 bases; junction bases not matched to a gene: 7. The CDR3 is made up of 13 amino acids.

The J gene is TRBJ2-2, the V gene TRBV9, with D perhaps matching TRBD2 (5 bases). The CDR3 runs to 15 residues. Per the germline V gene, CDR1 is SGDLS and CDR2 is YYNGEE. V was clipped by 3 bases and J by 4 bases, with 13 bases between them. CDR3 protein: CASSAQSGPTGELFF. CDR3 sequence (DNA): TGTGCCAGCAGCGCTCAAAGCGGACCCACCGGGGAGCTGTTTTTT.

This chain's CDR3 is CASSPQGWWNEQFF. In nucleotides, the CDR3 is TGTGCCAGCAGCCCCCAGGGTTGGTGGAATGAGCAGTTCTTC. The chain recombines TRBV11-1 with TRBJ2-1; tentatively, D is TRBD1 (5 bases). This CDR3 is 14 amino acids long. Germline V gives CDR1 SGHAT, CDR2 FQDESV (reference sequence). Between the trimmed V and J ends, which lost 5 bases and 7 bases, there was a span of 15 bases.

The V gene is TRBV4-3, the J gene TRBJ2-2, with 16 bases matching TRBD2. The germline V gene has CDR1 LGHNA and CDR2 YSLEER. The CDR3 totals 16 residues. Unmatched junction bases numbered 0, after V lost 3 bases and J lost 5 bases. The CDR3 sequence: CASSQGLAGGTGELFF. DNA of the CDR3: TGCGCCAGCAGCCAGGGACTAGCGGGGGGGACCGGGGAGCTGTTTTTT.

The rearrangement joins TRBV6-1 to TRBJ1-4; TRBD1 is a possible D gene (6 bases). In germline, CDR1 is MNHNS, CDR2 SASEGT. The ends were cut back, 2 bases at V and 4 bases at J, with 8 bases in the middle. This CDR3 has 14 amino acids. This CDR3 reads CASSERGGNEKLFF. CDR3 nucleotides: TGTGCCAGCAGTGAAAGGGGGGGTAATGAAAAACTGTTTTTT.

The chain has TRBV5-4 and TRBJ2-1; tentative D call: TRBD2 (5 bases). V was pared by 0 bases and J by 10 bases, with 14 bases between. CDR1 is SGHNT, CDR2 YYREEE, per germline (reference sequence). CDR3 length equals 14 residues. This CDR3 is CASSLGLGENEQFF. CDR3 bases: TGTGCCAGCAGCTTGGGGTTGGGAGAGAACGAGCAGTTCTTC.

The V and J genes are TRBV12-2 and TRBJ2-1; TRBD1 reflects the table's D call only, with no check against the DNA. TRBV12-2 is a known pseudogene. The CDR3 runs to 19 residues. The CDR3 nucleotides read TGTGCAAGTCGCTTTTTGGGATCGGCAGGGACAGGGGGAAGCAATGAGCAGTTCTTC. Protein: CASRFLGSAGTGGSNEQFF.

The chain links TRBV10-3 to TRBJ1-1; TRBD1 matches 7 bases. The CDR3 runs 15 residues. Per germline, CDR1 ENHRY and CDR2 SYGVKD. J lost 2 bases, V lost 2 bases, and 5 bases had no gene match. DNA for the CDR3: TGTGCCATCAGTGAGGCCGGGACAGTTAACACTGAAGCTTTCTTT. Translating gives CAISEAGTVNTEAFF.

The chain uses TRBV9 and TRBJ1-1, with D possibly being TRBD1 (6 bases). This CDR3 is 16 amino acids long. The germline CDR1 and CDR2 sequences are SGDLS and YYNGEE. V lost 0 bases, J lost 5 bases, and 17 bases lay in between. The CDR3, as DNA: TGTGCCAGCAGCGTAGGGAGGCGGGGGGCGGATACTGAAGCTTTCTTT. The encoded protein is CASSVGRRGADTEAFF.

The chain links TRBV7-9 to TRBJ2-2; TRBD1 might be the D (6 bases). The CDR3 extends over 16 amino acids. V dropped 5 bases and J dropped 4 bases, with 17 bases sitting between them. Germline V lookup: CDR1 SEHNR, CDR2 FQNEAQ (reference sequence). The CDR3 nucleotides are TGTGCCAGCAGCCCGCAGACAGGAGCCTTCACCGGGGAGCTGTTTTTT. It is translated as CASSPQTGAFTGELFF.

The chain uses TRBV29-1 and TRBJ2-1, with 8 bases that match TRBD1. Germline CDR1 is SQVTM and CDR2 is ANQGSEA. Trimming removed 7 bases from V and 8 bases from J; junction bases left unmatched: 4. The CDR3 spans 11 residues. The CDR3 sequence is CSAPGGHEQFF. The CDR3 DNA sequence: TGCAGCGCCCCAGGGGGCCATGAGCAGTTCTTC.

This rearrangement joins TRBV19 to TRBJ1-1, with D unclear. The V and J ends lost 5 bases and 2 bases respectively, with 6 bases between them. The V gene's germline CDR1 is LNHDA and CDR2 SQIVND (reference sequence). The CDR3 has 12 amino acids. The CDR3 DNA is TGTGCCAGTAGTTTTCATAACACTGAAGCTTTCTTT. This codes for CASSFHNTEAFF.